Each of the 27 T cell receptor beta chains below was sequenced from the same sample in a study of human T cells and chemical hapten exposure. Indicated time point: patch test 3, about 24 weeks after DPC sensitization. The treatment denotes: therapeutic diphenylcyclopropenone sensitization with weekly scalp DPC. MiXCR, run by TCRdb on the RACE reads, gives a single entry per CDR3 protein. This sample has 95,000 to 150,000 distinct CDR3 sequences, with approximately 11% found just once. The sample in question was whole blood, obtained in connection with sensitization to the hapten diphenylcyclopropenone (DPC). The receptors come from a woman aged 50 to 60 with alopecia areata. Some clones in this sample may be carry-over from other donors' samples.

This chain connects TRBV30 to TRBJ2-3; 7 bases match TRBD1. CDR1 is GTSNPN, CDR2 SVGIG, per germline (reference sequence). The CDR3 has 15 amino acids. J gave up 2 bases and V 2 bases, and 7 bases lay outside the gene matches. The CDR3 loop is CAWSLGQANTDTQYF. As DNA, the CDR3 is TGTGCCTGGAGTCTCGGACAGGCAAACACAGATACGCAGTATTTT.

This clonotype was recorded at least ten times. The chain couples TRBV7-9 to TRBJ2-1; TRBD2 matches 12 bases. Germline-derived CDR1 and CDR2 are SEHNR and FQNEAQ (reference sequence). The CDR3 is 18 residues long. V was clipped by 3 bases and J by 8 bases; unmatched bases: 14. CDR3 sequence: CASSLPFRLAGARDEQFF. The DNA for the CDR3 is TGTGCCAGCAGCTTGCCCTTTCGACTAGCGGGAGCGAGGGATGAGCAGTTCTTC.

This clonotype was detected only a few times. The chain has TRBV6-6 and TRBJ2-3; D unresolved. The CDR3 totals 15 residues. The V end was cut by 6 bases, the J end by 6 bases, with 19 bases between. Germline values: CDR1 MNHNY, CDR2 SVGAGI (reference sequence). The CDR3 sequence is CASRPTGTSRDTQYF. The CDR3 DNA follows: TGTGCCAGCAGGCCAACTGGAACAAGCAGGGATACGCAGTATTTT.

The V and J genes are TRBV7-2 and TRBJ2-5; D is unresolved. CDR3 size: 12 residues. The ends were cut back, 5 bases at V and 7 bases at J, with 11 bases in the middle. In germline, CDR1 is SGHTA, CDR2 FQGNSA. CDR3 amino acids: CASSRETGTQYF. The CDR3 DNA is TGTGCCAGCAGCCGCGAGACGGGGACCCAGTACTTC.

This clonotype was seen many times. The rearrangement joins TRBV7-9 to TRBJ1-1; D ambiguous. Trimming removed 3 bases from V and 4 bases from J, with 12 bases in between. The CDR3 length is 14 residues. Germline CDR1 and CDR2: SEHNR and FQNEAQ (reference sequence). CDR3 in amino acids: CASSLEGSPTEAFF. The DNA of the CDR3 is TGTGCCAGCAGCTTGGAAGGGTCCCCCACTGAAGCTTTCTTT.

The CDR3 nucleotides read TGTGCCAGCAGCTTCGGGACAGGGGTTCCTTCAACTGAAGCTTTCTTT. It is translated as CASSFGTGVPSTEAFF. The chain couples TRBV7-9 to TRBJ1-1; 10 bases match TRBD1. J lost 5 bases, V lost 3 bases, and 9 bases had no gene match. Germline CDR1 and CDR2: SEHNR and FQNEAQ (reference sequence). The CDR3 loop spans 16 amino acids. Full variable domain (outside the CDR3, taken from reference TRBV7-9 and TRBJ1-1): DTGVSQNPRHKITKRGQNVTFRCDPISEHNRLYWYRQTLGQGPEFLTYFQNEAQLEKSRLLSDRFSAERPKGSFSTLEIQRTEQGDSAMYLCASSFGTGVPSTEAFFGQGTRLTVV.

This clonotype was seen more than once but under ten times. The chain couples TRBV28 to TRBJ2-4, with a possible D match to TRBD2 (6 bases). V was shortened by 7 bases and J by 4 bases, with 11 bases between the two germline ends. This CDR3 comprises 13 residues. Germline loops: CDR1 MDHEN, CDR2 SYDVKM. CDR3 in amino acids: CASISTRKNIQYF. The CDR3 DNA sequence: TGTGCCAGCATCTCGACTAGAAAAAACATTCAGTACTTC.

The chain uses TRBV7-8 and TRBJ2-4; 7 nucleotides agree with TRBD1. Germline CDR1 is SGHVS and CDR2 is FQNEAQ. CDR3 length: 17 residues. V gave up 3 bases and J gave up 2 bases; unmatched junction bases: 10. CDR3: CASSFNQRGHTKNIQYF. The CDR3 nucleotides are TGTGCCAGCAGCTTCAACCAAAGGGGGCACACCAAAAACATTCAGTACTTC. Full variable domain (outside the CDR3, taken from reference TRBV7-8 and TRBJ2-4): GAGVSQSPRYKVAKRGQDVALRCDPISGHVSLFWYQQALGQGPEFLTYFQNEAQLDKSGLPSDRFFAERPEGSVSTLKIQRTQQEDSAVYLCASSFNQRGHTKNIQYFGAGTRLSVL.

In the case of this clonotype: A much larger clone differs from this one at a single base, so this may be a read error. The J gene is TRBJ2-2, the V gene TRBV4-3; 8 bases map to TRBD2. This CDR3 comprises 15 residues. Looked up from germline, CDR1 is LGHNA and CDR2 is YSLEER. DNA of the CDR3: TGCGTCAGCAGCCGAGAAGCGGGAGAGGCCGGGGAGCTGTTTTTT. This encodes CVSSREAGEAGELFF.

This clonotype was seen many times. The chain joins TRBV12-3 or TRBV12-4 to TRBJ1-3; 9 positions match TRBD1. This CDR3 has 14 amino acids. The J segment lost 8 bases and the V segment lost 4 bases, leaving 6 bases of the junction unmatched. CDR3 in amino acids: CASSSTTGGDTIYF. As DNA, the CDR3 is TGTGCCAGCAGTTCTACGACAGGGGGGGACACCATATATTTT.

A few counts support this clonotype. The V gene is TRBV6-5, the J gene TRBJ2-2; D remains unclear. Germline V gene sequence: CDR1 MNHEY, CDR2 SVGAGI. CDR3 size: 15 residues. V lost 0 bases and J lost 0, with 5 bases in between. CDR3 region: CASSYSGPNTGELFF. DNA for the CDR3: TGTGCCAGCAGTTACTCGGGCCCGAACACCGGGGAGCTGTTTTTT.

This clonotype occurred a few times. The chain combines TRBV6-1 with TRBJ2-7; the D gene is possibly TRBD1 (6 bases). Trimming removed 7 bases from V and 0 bases from J, with 13 bases in between. The CDR3 covers 14 residues. The V gene's germline CDR1 is MNHNS and CDR2 SASEGT. CDR3 in DNA: TGTGCCAGCACCCCTCTGACAGGCTCCTACGAGCAGTACTTC. Amino acid sequence: CASTPLTGSYEQYF.

This clonotype was seen a handful of times. The chain has TRBV10-3 and TRBJ1-5, with D possibly TRBD1 on 5 matching bases. The CDR3 is made up of 14 amino acids. V shed 10 bases and J shed 3 bases, with 16 bases lying between them. Germline V lookup: CDR1 ENHRY, CDR2 SYGVKD. The CDR3 is CASSDRRDNQPQHF. Written as DNA, the CDR3 is TGTGCCAGTTCCGACAGACGGGACAATCAGCCCCAGCATTTT.

The rearrangement uses TRBV12-3 or TRBV12-4 and TRBJ2-7; tentatively, D is TRBD1 or TRBD2 (5 bases each). V lost 5 bases and J lost 5, with 16 bases in between. This CDR3 spans 14 amino acids. CDR3 amino acids: CASSPSRRDHEQYF. CDR3 DNA sequence: TGTGCCAGCAGTCCGTCTCGCAGGGACCACGAGCAGTACTTC.

This clonotype was detected a few times. The genes are TRBV29-1 and TRBJ2-5, with D uncertain. Germline V CDR1 and CDR2: SQVTM, ANQGSEA. Trimming removed 5 bases from V and 1 base from J, with 8 bases in between. The CDR3 runs to 12 residues. Here the CDR3 reads CSVSRTQETQYF. The CDR3 DNA is TGCAGCGTTTCCAGGACCCAAGAGACCCAGTACTTC.

This clonotype occurred a few times. CDR3 coding DNA: TGCAGCGTTGACGGCGGAGTCACAAATGAAGCTTTCTTT. This codes for CSVDGGVTNEAFF. The chain has TRBV29-1 and TRBJ1-1; D not certain. This CDR3 is 13 amino acids long. Germline V lookup: CDR1 SQVTM, CDR2 ANQGSEA. V was shortened by 3 bases and J by 7 bases, with 15 bases between the two germline ends.

The chain couples TRBV6-5 to TRBJ1-6; maybe TRBD1 (6 bases). Trimming took 6 bases from V and 5 from J, leaving 17 bases between them. Germline V gives CDR1 MNHEY, CDR2 SVGAGI. This CDR3 has 16 residues. The CDR3 nucleotides are TGTGCCAGCAGCCCGGCTGGGGGGCTTAATAATTCACCCCTCCACTTT. This sequence encodes CASSPAGGLNNSPLHF.

The chain has TRBV9 and TRBJ2-1; D might be TRBD1 or TRBD2, each matching 5 bases. CDR1 and CDR2 (germline): SGDLS, YYNGEE. Trimming left V 4 bases short and J 9 bases short, with 29 bases between. The CDR3 extends over 18 amino acids. The DNA for the CDR3 is TGTGCCAGCAGCCCTCGCCCCCGAACGAGGAGGCTTGGGGGTGAGCAGTTCTTC. Translating gives CASSPRPRTRRLGGEQFF.

The rearrangement links TRBV6-2 or TRBV6-3 to TRBJ1-1, with D perhaps matching TRBD1 (6 bases). With 2 bases removed from V and 3 bases from J, the gap between germline ends came to 19 bases. CDR1 and CDR2 (germline): MNHEY, SVGEGT. This CDR3 is built from 17 residues. CDR3: CASSYPQGRGTYTEAFF. The CDR3 nucleotides read TGTGCCAGCAGTTACCCCCAGGGGCGCGGGACTTACACTGAAGCTTTCTTT.

This clonotype turned up a few times. The chain combines TRBV7-8 with TRBJ1-2; TRBD1 agrees at 12 bases. The CDR3 contains 17 residues. The germline V gene has CDR1 SGHVS and CDR2 FQNEAQ. The trim removed 5 bases at V and 2 bases at J, leaving 9 bases unmatched. Here the CDR3 reads CASSPGVGTGGNYGYTF. CDR3 in DNA: TGTGCCAGCAGCCCAGGAGTCGGGACAGGGGGCAACTATGGCTACACCTTC.

This clonotype turned up a few times. The J gene is TRBJ2-7, the V gene TRBV7-2; 7 nucleotides line up with TRBD2. Germline V gene sequence: CDR1 SGHTA, CDR2 FQGNSA. Unmatched junction bases numbered 8, after V lost 6 bases and J lost 3 bases. The CDR3 loop spans 14 amino acids. The DNA of the CDR3 is TGTGCCAGCAGGAGGGCTAGCGGTCACTACGAGCAGTACTTC. Amino acid sequence: CASRRASGHYEQYF.

This chain connects TRBV5-1 to TRBJ2-3; 8 bases agree with TRBD2. Looked up from germline, CDR1 is SGHRS and CDR2 is YFSETQ. The CDR3 totals 13 residues. J lost 8 bases, V lost 1 base, and 3 bases had no gene match. The CDR3 region is CASSLMTSATQYF. The DNA for the CDR3 is TGCGCCAGCAGCTTGATGACTAGCGCTACGCAGTATTTT.

V is TRBV11-2 and J is TRBJ2-5; TRBD2 matches at 9 bases. V lost 6 bases, J lost 3 bases, and 8 bases stayed unmatched. The germline V gene has CDR1 SGHAT and CDR2 FQNNGV. The CDR3 totals 15 residues. CDR3: CASRSSGIGEETQYF. The CDR3 coding sequence is TGTGCCAGCAGATCTAGCGGGATAGGGGAAGAGACCCAGTACTTC.

The rearrangement links TRBV20-1 to TRBJ2-3, with 9 nucleotides matching TRBD1. The V gene end was trimmed by 6 bases and the J gene end by 0 bases; junction bases not matched to a gene: 4. CDR3 size: 14 residues. Germline V CDR1 and CDR2: DFQATT, SNEGSKA (reference sequence). The CDR3 loop is CSAGGQGSTDTQYF. CDR3 nucleotide sequence: TGCAGTGCGGGGGGACAGGGAAGCACAGATACGCAGTATTTT.

The V gene is TRBV6-2 or TRBV6-3, the J gene TRBJ2-5, with TRBD1 identical over 7 bases. The CDR3 runs 15 residues. Germline CDR1 reads MNHEY; CDR2 reads SVGEGT. The V segment lost 2 bases and the J segment 5 bases; nucleotides outside the gene matches: 8. The CDR3 here is CASSYRGQLGETQYF. The CDR3 bases are TGTGCCAGCAGTTACCGGGGACAGCTTGGGGAGACCCAGTACTTC.

This clonotype was picked up many times. The chain combines TRBV20-1 with TRBJ2-7; D is unresolved. Germline V gene lookup returns CDR1 DFQATT and CDR2 SNEGSKA (reference sequence). The CDR3 sequence is 11 residues long. With 0 bases removed from V and 4 bases from J, the gap between germline ends came to 4 bases. DNA for the CDR3: TGCAGTGCTAGAGACTTTTACGAGCAGTACTTC. Amino acids: CSARDFYEQYF.

This clonotype was observed at least ten times. The chain links TRBV29-1 to TRBJ2-2; D may be TRBD1 (6 bases). This CDR3 comprises 13 residues. Trimming pared 8 bases from V and 3 bases from J, leaving 13 bases between. Germline V CDR1 and CDR2: SQVTM, ANQGSEA. CDR3 sequence (DNA): TGCAGCTTCACAGGGTCTGACACCGGGGAGCTGTTTTTT. It specifies CSFTGSDTGELFF.